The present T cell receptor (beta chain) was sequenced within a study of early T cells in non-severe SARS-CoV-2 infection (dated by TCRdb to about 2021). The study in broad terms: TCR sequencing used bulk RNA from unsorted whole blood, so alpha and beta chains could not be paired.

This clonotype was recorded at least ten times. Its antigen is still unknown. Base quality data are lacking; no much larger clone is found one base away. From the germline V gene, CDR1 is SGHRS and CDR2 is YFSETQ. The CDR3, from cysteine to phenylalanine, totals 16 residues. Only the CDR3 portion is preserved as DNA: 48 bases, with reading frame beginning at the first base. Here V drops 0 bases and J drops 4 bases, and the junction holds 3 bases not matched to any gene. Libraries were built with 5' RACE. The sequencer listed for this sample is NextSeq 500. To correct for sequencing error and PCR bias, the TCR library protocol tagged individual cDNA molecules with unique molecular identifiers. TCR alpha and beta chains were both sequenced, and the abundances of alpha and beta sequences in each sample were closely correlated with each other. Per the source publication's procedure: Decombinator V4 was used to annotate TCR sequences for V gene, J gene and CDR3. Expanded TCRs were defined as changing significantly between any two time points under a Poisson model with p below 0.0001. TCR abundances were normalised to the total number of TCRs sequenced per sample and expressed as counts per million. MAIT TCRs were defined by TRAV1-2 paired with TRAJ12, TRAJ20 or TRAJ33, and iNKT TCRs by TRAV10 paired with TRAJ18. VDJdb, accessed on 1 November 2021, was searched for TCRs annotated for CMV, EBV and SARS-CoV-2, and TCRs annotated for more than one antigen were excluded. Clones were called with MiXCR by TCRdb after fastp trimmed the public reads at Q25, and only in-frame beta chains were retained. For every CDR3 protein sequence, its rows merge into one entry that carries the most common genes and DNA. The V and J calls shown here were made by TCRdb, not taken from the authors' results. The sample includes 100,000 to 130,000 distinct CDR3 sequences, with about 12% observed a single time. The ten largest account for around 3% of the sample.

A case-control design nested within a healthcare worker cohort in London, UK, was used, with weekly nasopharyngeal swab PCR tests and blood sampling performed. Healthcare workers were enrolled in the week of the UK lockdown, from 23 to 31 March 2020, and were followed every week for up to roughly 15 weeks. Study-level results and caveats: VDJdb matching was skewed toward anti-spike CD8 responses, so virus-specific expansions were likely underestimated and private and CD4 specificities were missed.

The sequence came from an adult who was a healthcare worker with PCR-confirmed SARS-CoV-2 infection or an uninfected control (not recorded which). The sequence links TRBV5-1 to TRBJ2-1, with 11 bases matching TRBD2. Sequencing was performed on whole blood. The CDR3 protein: CASSLETSGSYNEQFF. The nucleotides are TGCGCCAGCAGCTTGGAAACTAGCGGGAGTTACAATGAGCAGTTCTTC.